The 29 T cell receptor beta chains below come from one sample, sequenced in a study of cytomegalovirus exposure and HLA in healthy donors. The PCR used 60 Vbeta and 13 Jbeta primers. Profiled with immunoSEQ multiplex PCR; TCRdb holds only in-frame clones, not every one. The sample has 140,000 or so clones; roughly a tenth are singletons. The specimen sequenced was PBMCs. Receptors originate from a male donor in good health and CMV-seronegative.

This clone was counted only a few times. This chain links TRBV27 with TRBJ2-7; D perhaps matches TRBD2 (6 bases). CDR1 and CDR2 (germline): MNHEY, SMNVEV (reference sequence). The CDR3 extends over 14 amino acids. V lost 2 bases and J lost 3, with 11 bases in between. The CDR3 DNA reads as TGTGCCAGCAGTTTACGCGGGATCTACTACGAGCAGTACTTC. Encoded protein: CASSLRGIYYEQYF.

In this sample, this clone turned up a few times. This sequence joins TRBV27 and TRBJ1-1; tentative D call: TRBD1 (6 bases). Trimming left V 6 bases short and J 1 base short, with 12 bases between. Germline assignment: CDR1 MNHEY and CDR2 SMNVEV (reference sequence). The length of the CDR3 is 14 residues. As DNA, the CDR3 is TGTGCCAGCAGCTTAACAGGGTCGAACACTGAAGCTTTCTTT. This encodes CASSLTGSNTEAFF.

This clone has just a few counts. J is TRBJ1-1 and V is TRBV5-1, with 7 bases matching TRBD1. Germline trimming cut 7 bases from V and 3 bases from J; bases unmatched to any gene: 6. The CDR3 contains 13 residues. The germline CDR1 and CDR2 sequences are SGHRS and YFSETQ. CDR3: CASGQGEHTEAFF. DNA for the CDR3: TGCGCCAGCGGGCAGGGGGAGCACACTGAAGCTTTCTTT.

A few counts support this clone. This sequence joins TRBV5-8 and TRBJ2-1, with D possibly TRBD1 on 6 matching bases. The V gene's germline CDR1 is SGHTS and CDR2 YDEGEE. This CDR3 spans 13 amino acids. V was pared by 5 bases and J by 4 bases, with 10 bases between. The CDR3 region is CASSARGYNEQFF. The DNA for the CDR3 is TGTGCCAGCAGTGCTAGGGGGTACAATGAGCAGTTCTTC.

This chain uses TRBV20-1 with TRBJ1-5, with D maybe TRBD1 (5 bases). Trimming took 7 bases from V and 7 from J, leaving 8 bases between them. Germline lookup yields CDR1 DFQATT and CDR2 SNEGSKA (reference sequence). This CDR3 is built from 10 residues. CDR3 loop: CSVGGQPQHF. CDR3 coding DNA: TGCAGTGTGGGGGGACAGCCCCAGCATTTT.

The chain has TRBV30 and TRBJ2-7, with TRBD1 as a possible D gene (5 bases). The CDR3 runs 13 residues. Germline assignment: CDR1 GTSNPN and CDR2 SVGIG (reference sequence). Trimming removed 5 bases at V and 3 bases at J, with 14 bases between. This CDR3 is CAWAGYQDYEQYF. CDR3 DNA: TGTGCCTGGGCAGGGTACCAGGACTACGAGCAGTACTTC. Supplemented by reference TRBV30 and TRBJ2-7, the full variable domain reads SQTIHQWPATLVQPVGSPLSLECTVEGTSNPNLYWYRQAAGRGLQLLFYSVGIGQISSEVPQNLSASRPQDRQFILSSKKLLLSDSGFYLCAWAGYQDYEQYFGPGTRLTVT.

This clone was recorded a few times. The chain combines TRBV4-1 with TRBJ2-7; 12 bases are shared with TRBD2. Germline CDR1 reads MGHRA; CDR2 reads YSYEKL. The CDR3 sequence is 15 residues long. Unmatched junction bases numbered 2, after V lost 3 bases and J lost 2 bases. CDR3 in amino acids: CASSHLAGGPYEQYF. The CDR3 bases are TGCGCCAGCAGCCATCTAGCGGGAGGGCCCTACGAGCAGTACTTC.

The rearrangement joins TRBV29-1 to TRBJ2-2; D is perhaps TRBD1 (5 bases). The V gene's germline CDR1 is SQVTM and CDR2 ANQGSEA. V lost 0 bases and J lost 4, with 12 bases in between. The CDR3 sequence is 15 residues long. The CDR3: CSVEDLRVSTGELFF. The CDR3 DNA sequence: TGCAGCGTTGAAGACCTCAGGGTGAGCACCGGGGAGCTGTTTTTT.

This clone was recorded a few times. This CDR3 is CASRLGGRMNTEAFF. CDR3 bases: TGTGCCAGCAGGCTCGGGGGTAGGATGAACACTGAAGCTTTCTTT. J is TRBJ1-1 and V is TRBV28, with D possibly TRBD1 on 5 matching bases. The germline V gene encodes CDR1 MDHEN and CDR2 SYDVKM. V lost 6 bases and J lost 0, with 14 bases in between. The CDR3 extends over 15 amino acids. The complete variable domain, with remaining parts taken from reference TRBV28 and TRBJ1-1, reads DVKVTQSSRYLVKRTGEKVFLECVQDMDHENMFWYRQDPGLGLRLIYFSYDVKMKEKGDIPEGYSVSREKKERFSLILESASTNQTSMYLCASRLGGRMNTEAFFGQGTRLTVV.

This chain joins TRBV18 and TRBJ2-3; perhaps TRBD1 as D (5 bases). V shed 3 bases and J shed 2 bases, with 15 bases lying between them. This CDR3 has 16 amino acids. Germline assignment: CDR1 KGHSH and CDR2 LQKENI. CDR3 sequence: CASSPNRQTPTDTQYF. As DNA, the CDR3 is TGTGCCAGCTCACCCAATAGACAGACGCCCACAGATACGCAGTATTTT.

As for this clone: Other DNA sequences in this sample translate to the same CDR3. The V and J genes are TRBV30 and TRBJ1-1; possible D gene TRBD1, 5 bases. V was shortened by 0 bases and J by 14 bases, with 16 bases between the two germline ends. Germline CDR1 and CDR2: GTSNPN and SVGIG (reference sequence). This CDR3 is 12 amino acids long. The CDR3 nucleotides read TGTGCCTGGAGTGTACAGGTCCTAAGGGCCTTCTTT. This encodes CAWSVQVLRAFF.

This clone has just a few counts. Other DNA sequences within the sample encode an identical CDR3. The chain has TRBV6-5 and TRBJ2-1; 10 bases map to TRBD1. The V gene end was trimmed by 2 bases and the J gene end by 2 bases; junction bases not matched to a gene: 0. Per the germline V gene, CDR1 is MNHEY and CDR2 is SVGAGI. This CDR3 is built from 15 residues. CDR3 bases: TGTGCCAGCAGTTACGGACAGGGGGCCTACAATGAGCAGTTCTTC. Translation: CASSYGQGAYNEQFF.

The V call is TRBV4-3, the J call TRBJ1-4; D call uncertain. CDR3 length: 15 amino acids. Germline CDR1 LGHNA, CDR2 YSLEER. Trimming shortened V by 1 base and J by 4 bases, and 10 bases separated the two germline ends. The CDR3 protein is CASSQGTGVNEKLFF. CDR3 DNA sequence: TGCGCCAGCAGCCAAGGGACTGGCGTTAATGAAAAACTGTTTTTT.

The chain links TRBV10-3 to TRBJ1-6; 7 bases map to TRBD1. This CDR3 contains 16 residues. Germline V gene lookup returns CDR1 ENHRY and CDR2 SYGVKD. J lost 9 bases, V lost 0 bases, and 8 bases had no gene match. CDR3 region: CAISESGSRGASPLHF. The CDR3 nucleotides read TGTGCCATCAGTGAGTCCGGGAGCAGGGGGGCTTCACCCCTCCACTTT.

This clone was picked up a small number of times. The chain links TRBV28 to TRBJ1-5; TRBD1 agrees at 9 bases. CDR1 and CDR2 (germline): MDHEN, SYDVKM. J gave up 6 bases and V 7 bases, and 7 bases lay outside the gene matches. CDR3 length equals 14 residues. CDR3 in DNA: TGTGCCAGCACCCCCGGGACAGGGATTCAGCCCCAGCATTTT. This encodes CASTPGTGIQPQHF.

V usage is TRBV11-2 and J usage is TRBJ2-1; the D is unclear. This CDR3 is 15 amino acids long. The germline V gene encodes CDR1 SGHAT and CDR2 FQNNGV. V lost 1 base and J lost 5, with 12 bases in between. The CDR3 DNA reads TGTGCCAGCAGCTTAGCCCCCTTCCGAGACAATGAGCAGTTCTTC. The encoded protein is CASSLAPFRDNEQFF.

This clone was seen a few times. The chain joins TRBV27 to TRBJ1-1; perhaps TRBD1 as D (6 bases). V lost 5 bases and J lost 3, with 13 bases in between. This CDR3 has 14 residues. Germline CDR1 MNHEY, CDR2 SMNVEV (reference sequence). The CDR3 DNA reads as TGTGCCAGCAGTCGGACAGCAAAAGACACTGAAGCTTTCTTT. Protein sequence: CASSRTAKDTEAFF.

This clone was picked up a small number of times. The gene calls are TRBV11-2 and TRBJ2-1; 8 bases line up with TRBD2. Germline loops: CDR1 SGHAT, CDR2 FQNNGV. This CDR3 has 15 amino acids. Trimming at V came to 2 bases and at J to 7 bases, leaving 7 bases not matched to a gene. The CDR3 coding sequence is TGTGCCAGCAGCTTAAAGGCGGGAGGATGGAATGAGCAGTTCTTC. This gives the protein CASSLKAGGWNEQFF.

This clone was observed a handful of times. The rearrangement links TRBV7-9 to TRBJ2-5; 7 nucleotides agree with TRBD1. Germline V gene lookup returns CDR1 SEHNR and CDR2 FQNEAQ (reference sequence). The CDR3 is 14 amino acids. Losses at the gene ends were 2 bases for V and 6 bases for J; bases not matched to a gene: 6. This CDR3 reads CASSLWDSWKTQYF. In nucleotides, the CDR3 is TGTGCCAGCAGCTTATGGGACAGCTGGAAGACCCAGTACTTC.

This clone was seen more than once but under ten times. The chain carries TRBV11-2 and TRBJ2-3; D is perhaps TRBD2 (6 bases). Trimming took 5 bases from V and 6 from J, leaving 21 bases between them. Germline lookup yields CDR1 SGHAT and CDR2 FQNNGV. The CDR3 loop spans 16 amino acids. The CDR3 loop reads CASSRRDSRGLDTQYF. The DNA of the CDR3 is TGTGCCAGCAGCCGACGGGACTCTCGGGGACTGGATACGCAGTATTTT.

The chain recombines TRBV7-9 with TRBJ2-5, with D perhaps TRBD2 (6 bases). Germline values: CDR1 SEHNR, CDR2 FQNEAQ (reference sequence). Trimming removed 5 bases from V and 1 base from J, with 14 bases in between. CDR3 length: 15 residues. The DNA of the CDR3 is TGTGCCAGCAGCACTAGCCTAGGGTTCCAAGAGACCCAGTACTTC. As protein: CASSTSLGFQETQYF.

This clone was picked up a small number of times. The chain couples TRBV4-3 to TRBJ1-5, with 10 bases aligning to TRBD1. The germline V gene encodes CDR1 LGHNA and CDR2 YSLEER. The CDR3 has 15 residues. The V and J ends lost 6 bases and 1 base, in that order; junction bases with no gene match: 3. In nucleotides, the CDR3 is TGCGCCAGCAGTTCGGACAGGGGGAGCAATCAGCCCCAGCATTTT. As protein: CASSSDRGSNQPQHF.

This clone has more than one count but fewer than ten. The V call is TRBV15, the J call TRBJ1-2; 10 bases fit TRBD1. Losses at the gene ends were 4 bases for V and 8 bases for J; bases not matched to a gene: 7. Germline V gives CDR1 LNHNV, CDR2 YYDKDF (reference sequence). This CDR3 has 14 amino acids. This chain's CDR3 is CATSTFGTGEGYTF. The DNA for the CDR3 is TGTGCCACCAGCACCTTCGGGACAGGGGAGGGCTACACCTTC.

This clone turned up a few times. The chain is built from TRBV27 and TRBJ2-1; 10 bases map to TRBD2. CDR3 length equals 15 residues. The V gene end was trimmed by 5 bases and the J gene end by 2 bases; junction bases not matched to a gene: 3. Germline V gene lookup returns CDR1 MNHEY and CDR2 SMNVEV (reference sequence). CDR3 coding DNA: TGTGCCAGCAGTCCCCTAGCGGGGGCCTACAATGAGCAGTTCTTC. The encoded protein is CASSPLAGAYNEQFF.

The gene calls are TRBV14 and TRBJ2-2; possibly TRBD1 for D (6 bases). The V end lost 6 bases, the J end lost 0 bases, and 17 bases lay between the germline ends. The CDR3 is 17 residues long. Germline V gives CDR1 SGHDN, CDR2 FVKESK. This CDR3 is CASRQGSDTSNTGELFF. Written as DNA, the CDR3 is TGTGCCAGCAGGCAGGGGTCTGACACCTCGAACACCGGGGAGCTGTTTTTT.

This sequence joins TRBV14 and TRBJ1-1, with TRBD1 identical over 8 bases. The CDR3 consists of 14 residues. The trim removed 4 bases at V and 4 bases at J, leaving 5 bases unmatched. The germline V gene has CDR1 SGHDN and CDR2 FVKESK. The DNA for the CDR3 is TGTGCCAGCAGCCCGGACAGGGAAGGCACTGAAGCTTTCTTT. Encoded protein: CASSPDREGTEAFF.

The chain is built from TRBV28 and TRBJ2-7; D ambiguous. CDR3 size: 13 residues. Per the germline V gene, CDR1 is MDHEN and CDR2 is SYDVKM. V gave up 3 bases and J gave up 4 bases, with 10 bases separating them. CDR3 in amino acids: CASSFPGTYEQYF. CDR3 nucleotide sequence: TGTGCCAGCAGTTTCCCGGGTACTTACGAGCAGTACTTC.

This clone was seen a handful of times. The chain couples TRBV2 to TRBJ2-3, with a weak D call TRBD2 (5 bases). V was trimmed by 7 bases and J by 4 bases, leaving 18 bases between them. Germline CDR1 is SNHLY and CDR2 is FYNNEI. This CDR3 is 15 amino acids long. The chain's CDR3 is CASNREGTWADTQYF. CDR3 sequence (DNA): TGTGCCAGCAACCGAGAGGGCACTTGGGCAGATACGCAGTATTTT.

V usage is TRBV5-6 and J usage is TRBJ1-1, with 7 bases that match TRBD1. Germline values: CDR1 SGHDT, CDR2 YYEEEE. V dropped 2 bases and J dropped 8; count of bases not matched to a gene: 0. The length of the CDR3 is 11 residues. As DNA, the CDR3 is TGTGCCAGCAGCTTACAGGGGGAAGCTTTCTTT. Translated: CASSLQGEAFF.